One T cell receptor beta chain is described in this entry. Its antigen is not known. This PCR relied on a set of 60 Vbeta primers and 13 Jbeta primers. This table comes from immunoSEQ multiplex PCR, and its TCRdb copy is limited to in-frame clones, with some not included. The sample lists around 63,000 clones; roughly 80% were seen once. The CDR3 loop spans 15 amino acids. With 8 bases clipped from V and 7 bases from J, the junction kept 10 bases outside the gene matches. Per germline, CDR1 MGHDK and CDR2 SYGVNS. The sample comes from a study of cytomegalovirus exposure and HLA in healthy donors. The study, taken as a whole, reports: Reportedly, TCR beta sequences accurately predicted HLA-A and HLA-B alleles in most subjects. In a later analysis, V- and J-gene trimming of beta chains associated with a DCLRE1C missense variant, replicated independently. Among the most significant clusters, several appeared linked to common viral pathogens in a later analysis.

Each donor's status was that of a healthy bone marrow donor. The receptor was derived from a woman in her twenties or thirties in good health and CMV-seronegative. Sequenced: PBMCs. V and J are TRBV25-1 and TRBJ2-1; 11 positions agree with TRBD1. The CDR3 loop is CASGRRDRGVNEQFF. The CDR3 nucleotides are TGTGCCAGCGGACGCCGGGACAGGGGGGTAAATGAGCAGTTCTTC.